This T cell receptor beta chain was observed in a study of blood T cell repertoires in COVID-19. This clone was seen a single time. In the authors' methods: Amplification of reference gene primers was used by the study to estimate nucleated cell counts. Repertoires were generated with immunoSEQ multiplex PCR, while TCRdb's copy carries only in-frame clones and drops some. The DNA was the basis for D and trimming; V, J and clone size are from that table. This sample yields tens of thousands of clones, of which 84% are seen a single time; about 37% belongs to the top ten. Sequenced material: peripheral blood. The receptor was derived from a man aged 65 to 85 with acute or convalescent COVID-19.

CDR3: CASQPHHGPETEAFF. DNA of the CDR3: TGCGCCAGCCAACCCCACCACGGTCCGGAGACTGAAGCTTTCTTT. This chain links TRBV10-2 with TRBJ1-1; D unclear. The germline V gene encodes CDR1 WSHSY and CDR2 SAAADI. With 8 bases removed from V and 5 bases from J, the gap between germline ends came to 21 bases. The CDR3 sequence is 15 residues long.